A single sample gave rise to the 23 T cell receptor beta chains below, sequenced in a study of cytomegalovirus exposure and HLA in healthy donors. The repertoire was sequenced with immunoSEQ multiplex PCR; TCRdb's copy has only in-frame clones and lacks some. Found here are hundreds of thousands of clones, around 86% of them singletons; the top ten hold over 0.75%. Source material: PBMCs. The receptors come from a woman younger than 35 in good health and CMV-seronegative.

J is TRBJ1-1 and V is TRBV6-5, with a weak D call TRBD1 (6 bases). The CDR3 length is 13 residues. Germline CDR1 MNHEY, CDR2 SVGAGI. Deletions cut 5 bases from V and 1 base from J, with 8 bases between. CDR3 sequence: CASSIRGNTEAFF. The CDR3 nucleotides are TGTGCCAGCAGTATCAGGGGGAACACTGAAGCTTTCTTT.

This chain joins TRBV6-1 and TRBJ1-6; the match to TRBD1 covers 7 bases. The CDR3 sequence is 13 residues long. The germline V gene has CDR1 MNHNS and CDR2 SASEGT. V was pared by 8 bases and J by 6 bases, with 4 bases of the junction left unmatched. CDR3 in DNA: TGTGCCAGCGCGGGACAGCCTAATTCACCCCTCCACTTT. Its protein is CASAGQPNSPLHF.

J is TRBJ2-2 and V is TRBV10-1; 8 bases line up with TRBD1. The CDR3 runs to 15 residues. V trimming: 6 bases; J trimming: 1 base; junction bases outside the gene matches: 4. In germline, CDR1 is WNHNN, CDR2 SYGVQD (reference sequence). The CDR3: CASSRGQGNTGELFF. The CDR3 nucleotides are TGCGCCAGCAGCCGCGGACAGGGGAACACCGGGGAGCTGTTTTTT.

The CDR3: CASSPLGLVNTGELFF. The CDR3 bases are TGTGCCAGCTCACCACTGGGACTAGTGAACACCGGGGAGCTGTTTTTT. This chain links TRBV18 with TRBJ2-2, with 8 bases identical to TRBD2. The length of the CDR3 is 16 residues. Germline V gene lookup returns CDR1 KGHSH and CDR2 LQKENI. Germline trimming cut 1 base from V and 1 base from J; bases unmatched to any gene: 2.

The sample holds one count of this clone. The CDR3, as DNA: TGTGCCAGCAGTCAGACTAGCGGGAGGTACGAGCAGTACTTC. Translated: CASSQTSGRYEQYF. This chain connects TRBV28 to TRBJ2-7, with TRBD2 matching 13 bases. The trim removed 5 bases at V and 4 bases at J, leaving 2 bases unmatched. The CDR3 is made up of 14 amino acids. Germline V gene lookup returns CDR1 MDHEN and CDR2 SYDVKM.

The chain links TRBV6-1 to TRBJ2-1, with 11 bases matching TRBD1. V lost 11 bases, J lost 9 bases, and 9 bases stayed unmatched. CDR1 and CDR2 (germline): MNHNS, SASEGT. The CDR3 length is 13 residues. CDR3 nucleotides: TGTGCCTCCCGGGACAGGGGGTACGGTGAGCAGTTCTTC. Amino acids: CASRDRGYGEQFF.

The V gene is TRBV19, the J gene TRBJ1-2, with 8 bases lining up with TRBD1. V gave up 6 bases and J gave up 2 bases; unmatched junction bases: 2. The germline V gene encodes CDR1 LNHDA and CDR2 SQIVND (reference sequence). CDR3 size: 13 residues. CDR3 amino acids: CASRDRVNYGYTF. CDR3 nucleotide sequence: TGTGCCAGTAGGGACAGGGTGAACTATGGCTACACCTTC.

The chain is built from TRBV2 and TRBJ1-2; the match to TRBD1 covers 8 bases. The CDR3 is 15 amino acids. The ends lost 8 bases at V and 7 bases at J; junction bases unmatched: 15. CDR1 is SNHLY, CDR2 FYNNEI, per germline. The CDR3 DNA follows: TGTGCCAGCTTTACGAGAAAGCAGGGGGCAGGTGGCTACACCTTC. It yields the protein CASFTRKQGAGGYTF.

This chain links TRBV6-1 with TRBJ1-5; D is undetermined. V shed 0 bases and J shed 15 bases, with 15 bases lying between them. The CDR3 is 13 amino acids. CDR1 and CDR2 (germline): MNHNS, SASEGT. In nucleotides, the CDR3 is TGTGCCAGCAGTGAAGCGGTGGTGGGTGGGCGGCATTTT. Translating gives CASSEAVVGGRHF.

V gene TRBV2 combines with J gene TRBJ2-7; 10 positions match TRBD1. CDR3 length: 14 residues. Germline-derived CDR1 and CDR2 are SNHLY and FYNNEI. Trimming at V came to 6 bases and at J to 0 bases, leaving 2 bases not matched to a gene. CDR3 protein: CASRDRGLSYEQYF. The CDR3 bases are TGTGCCAGCAGAGACAGGGGGCTCTCCTACGAGCAGTACTTC.

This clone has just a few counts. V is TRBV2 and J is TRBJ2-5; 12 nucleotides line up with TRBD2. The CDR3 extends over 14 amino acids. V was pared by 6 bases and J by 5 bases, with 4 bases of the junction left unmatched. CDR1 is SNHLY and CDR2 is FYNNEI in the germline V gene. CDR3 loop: CASRTSGRSETQYF. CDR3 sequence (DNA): TGTGCCAGCAGGACTAGCGGGAGAAGTGAGACCCAGTACTTC.

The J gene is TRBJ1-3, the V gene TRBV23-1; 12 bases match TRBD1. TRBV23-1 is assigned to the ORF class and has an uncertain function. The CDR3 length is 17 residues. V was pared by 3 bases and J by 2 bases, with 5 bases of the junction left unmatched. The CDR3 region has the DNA TGCGCCAGCAGTCAGCCCCGGGACAGGGGGCCTGGAAACACCATATATTTT. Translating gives CASSQPRDRGPGNTIYF.

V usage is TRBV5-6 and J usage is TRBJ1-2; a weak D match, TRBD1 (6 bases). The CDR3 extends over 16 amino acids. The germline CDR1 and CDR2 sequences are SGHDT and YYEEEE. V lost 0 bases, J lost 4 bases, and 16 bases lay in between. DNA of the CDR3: TGTGCCAGCAGCTTGGGGGCAGGGGCCTCCTCCTATGGCTACACCTTC. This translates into CASSLGAGASSYGYTF.

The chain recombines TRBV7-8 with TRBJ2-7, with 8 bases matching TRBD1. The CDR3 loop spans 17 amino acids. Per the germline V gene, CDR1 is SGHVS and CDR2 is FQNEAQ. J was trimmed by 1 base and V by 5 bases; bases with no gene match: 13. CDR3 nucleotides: TGTGCCAGCAGCCGACATAAGTGGACAGGGATTTCCTACGAGCAGTACTTC. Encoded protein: CASSRHKWTGISYEQYF.

The CDR3 DNA follows: TGTGCCAGCAGCCCCGCAGGGGCAGATGGCTACACCTTC. This translates into CASSPAGADGYTF. J is TRBJ1-2 and V is TRBV5-6; D possibly corresponds to TRBD1 (6 bases). From germline, CDR1 is SGHDT and CDR2 YYEEEE. CDR3 length: 13 residues. Trimming shortened V by 4 bases and J by 6 bases, and 13 bases separated the two germline ends.

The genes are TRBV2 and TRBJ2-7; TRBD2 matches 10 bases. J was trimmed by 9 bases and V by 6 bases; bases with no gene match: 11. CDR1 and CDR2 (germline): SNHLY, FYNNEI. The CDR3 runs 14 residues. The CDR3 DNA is TGTGCCAGCAGCACTGGAAGCGGGAGGGCCCCGCAGTACTTC. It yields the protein CASSTGSGRAPQYF.

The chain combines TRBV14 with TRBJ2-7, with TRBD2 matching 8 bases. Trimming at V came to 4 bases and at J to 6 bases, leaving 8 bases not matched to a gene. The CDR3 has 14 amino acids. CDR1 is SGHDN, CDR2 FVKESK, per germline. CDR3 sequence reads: CASSLGGAVTEQYF. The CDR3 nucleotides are TGTGCCAGCAGCCTCGGGGGGGCGGTAACCGAGCAGTACTTC.

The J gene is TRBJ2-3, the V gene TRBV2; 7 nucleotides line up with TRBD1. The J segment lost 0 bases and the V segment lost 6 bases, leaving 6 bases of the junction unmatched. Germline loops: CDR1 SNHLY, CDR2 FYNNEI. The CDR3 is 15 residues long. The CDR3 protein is CASSLGQRSTDTQYF. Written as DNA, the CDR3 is TGTGCCAGCAGCTTGGGACAGAGAAGCACAGATACGCAGTATTTT.

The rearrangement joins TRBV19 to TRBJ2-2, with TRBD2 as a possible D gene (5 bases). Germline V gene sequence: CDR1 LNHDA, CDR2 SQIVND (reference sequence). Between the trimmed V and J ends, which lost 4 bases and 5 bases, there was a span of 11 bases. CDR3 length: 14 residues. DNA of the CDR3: TGTGCCAGTAGTAATTACGGGATTACCGGGGAGCTGTTTTTT. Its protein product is CASSNYGITGELFF.

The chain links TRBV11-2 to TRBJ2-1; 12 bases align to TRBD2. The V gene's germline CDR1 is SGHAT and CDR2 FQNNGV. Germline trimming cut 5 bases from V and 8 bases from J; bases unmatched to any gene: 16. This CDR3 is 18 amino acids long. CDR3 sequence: CASSRGQGWLAGGYEQFF. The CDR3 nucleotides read TGTGCCAGCAGCCGGGGGCAGGGGTGGCTAGCGGGAGGGTATGAGCAGTTCTTC.

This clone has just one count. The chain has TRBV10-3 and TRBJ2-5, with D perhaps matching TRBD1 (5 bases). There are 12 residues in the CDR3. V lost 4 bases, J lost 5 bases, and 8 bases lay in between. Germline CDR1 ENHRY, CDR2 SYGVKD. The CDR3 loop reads CAISGGAETQYF. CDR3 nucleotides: TGTGCCATCAGTGGGGGCGCGGAGACCCAGTACTTC.

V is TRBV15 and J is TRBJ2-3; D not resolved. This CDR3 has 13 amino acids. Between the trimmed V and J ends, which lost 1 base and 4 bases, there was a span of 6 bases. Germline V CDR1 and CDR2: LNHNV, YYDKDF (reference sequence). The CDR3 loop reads CATSRVGPDTQYF. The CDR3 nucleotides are TGTGCCACCAGCAGAGTTGGCCCAGATACGCAGTATTTT.

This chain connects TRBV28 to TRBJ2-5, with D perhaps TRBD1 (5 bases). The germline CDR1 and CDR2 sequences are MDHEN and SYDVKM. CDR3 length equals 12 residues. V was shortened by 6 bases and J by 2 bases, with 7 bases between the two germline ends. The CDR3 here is CASRQVQETQYF. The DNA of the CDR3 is TGTGCCAGCAGACAGGTTCAAGAGACCCAGTACTTC. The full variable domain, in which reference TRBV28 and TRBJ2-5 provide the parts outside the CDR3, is DVKVTQSSRYLVKRTGEKVFLECVQDMDHENMFWYRQDPGLGLRLIYFSYDVKMKEKGDIPEGYSVSREKKERFSLILESASTNQTSMYLCASRQVQETQYFGPGTRLLVL.